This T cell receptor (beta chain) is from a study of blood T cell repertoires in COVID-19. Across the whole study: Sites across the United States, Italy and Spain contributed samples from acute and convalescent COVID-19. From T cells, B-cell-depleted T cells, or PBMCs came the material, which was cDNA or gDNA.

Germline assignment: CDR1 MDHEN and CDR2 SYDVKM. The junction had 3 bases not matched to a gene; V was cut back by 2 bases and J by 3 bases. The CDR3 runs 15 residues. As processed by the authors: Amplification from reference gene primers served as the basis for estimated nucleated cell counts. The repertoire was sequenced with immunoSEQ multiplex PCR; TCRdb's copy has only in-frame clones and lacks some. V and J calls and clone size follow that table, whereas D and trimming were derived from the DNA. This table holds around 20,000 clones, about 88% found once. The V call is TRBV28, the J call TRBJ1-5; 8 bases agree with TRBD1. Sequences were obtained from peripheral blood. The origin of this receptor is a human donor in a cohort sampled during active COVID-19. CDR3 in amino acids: CASSLGDRTNQPQHF. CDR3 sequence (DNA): TGTGCCAGCAGTTTAGGGGACAGGACCAATCAGCCCCAGCATTTT.